This T cell receptor (beta chain) was identified in a study of T cell clonotyping in hematopoietic cell transplantation. This CDR3 spans 17 amino acids. J lost 2 bases, V lost 1 base, and 6 bases had no gene match. Germline V gene lookup returns CDR1 SQVTM and CDR2 ANQGSEA. The method was immunoSEQ multiplex PCR; TCRdb's version includes in-frame clones alone and lacks a portion of them. The sample lists 9,400 or so clones; approximately 87% were seen once. This material consisted of PBMCs, taken 180 days after allogeneic stem cell transplant. The sequence came from a human patient who had an allogeneic stem cell transplant, so the T cells may come from the graft donor. The donor label of this sample is uncertain. Some clones in this sample may be carry-over from other donors' samples. The chain carries TRBV29-1 and TRBJ2-6; TRBD2 matches 9 bases. Here the CDR3 reads CSVEGREGLAGANVLTF. As DNA, the CDR3 is TGCAGCGTTGAAGGGCGGGAGGGATTAGCTGGGGCCAACGTCCTGACTTTC.